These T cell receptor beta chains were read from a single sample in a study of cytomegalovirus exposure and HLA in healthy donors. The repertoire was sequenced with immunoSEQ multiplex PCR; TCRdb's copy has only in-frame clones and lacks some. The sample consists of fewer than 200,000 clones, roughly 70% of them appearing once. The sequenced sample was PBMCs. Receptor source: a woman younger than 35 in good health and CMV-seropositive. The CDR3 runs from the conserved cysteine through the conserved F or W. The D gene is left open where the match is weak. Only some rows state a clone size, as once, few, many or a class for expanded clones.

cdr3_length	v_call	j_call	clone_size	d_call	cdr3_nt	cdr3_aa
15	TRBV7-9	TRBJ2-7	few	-	TGTGCCAGCAGCCGAACAAGGGCGGGGAACTACGAGCAGTACTTC	CASSRTRAGNYEQYF
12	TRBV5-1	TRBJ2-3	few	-	TGCGCCAGCAGCTTTGGAGGGGATACGCAGTATTTT	CASSFGGDTQYF
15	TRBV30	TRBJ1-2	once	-	TGTGCCTGGAGTGTTGCAGGGGCTTTAGCCTATGGCTACACCTTC	CAWSVAGALAYGYTF
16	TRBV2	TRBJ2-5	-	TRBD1	TGTGCCAGCATGGGCGGCTACGGCCTGGACAGGGAGACCCAGTACTTC	CASMGGYGLDRETQYF
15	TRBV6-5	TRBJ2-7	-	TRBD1	TGTGCCAGCAGTTACCTTTCCAAGGGGGCGTACGAGCAGTACTTC	CASSYLSKGAYEQYF
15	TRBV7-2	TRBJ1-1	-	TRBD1	TGTGCCAGCAGCTTAGCGGCAGGGGGCTACACTGAAGCTTTCTTT	CASSLAAGGYTEAFF
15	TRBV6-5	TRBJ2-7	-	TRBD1	TGTGCCAGCAGACCCCGGGACAGGGGTCCCTACGAGCAGTACTTC	CASRPRDRGPYEQYF
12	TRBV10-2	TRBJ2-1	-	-	TGCGCCAGCAGTGCCCTAGCCAATGAGCAGTTCTTC	CASSALANEQFF
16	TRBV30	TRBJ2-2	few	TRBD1	TGTGCCTGGATCCGACAGGGGCGGGTGGAGACCGGGGAGCTGTTTTTT	CAWIRQGRVETGELFF
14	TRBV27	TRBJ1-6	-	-	TGTGCCAGCAGTTTTGAGGGGAGGGGTTCACCCCTCCACTTT	CASSFEGRGSPLHF
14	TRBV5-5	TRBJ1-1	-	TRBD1	TGTGCCAGCAGCATGACAGGGGGCTCTCCTGAAGCTTTCTTT	CASSMTGGSPEAFF
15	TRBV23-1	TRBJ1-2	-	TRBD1	TGCGCCAGCAGTCAGAGCCGGGACAGGGGGGTTGGCTACACCTTC	CASSQSRDRGVGYTF
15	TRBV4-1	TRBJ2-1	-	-	TGCGCCAGCAGCCAAGTTGCAGTATTTTACAATGAGCAGTTCTTC	CASSQVAVFYNEQFF
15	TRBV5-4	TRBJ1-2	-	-	TGTGCCAGCAGCTTCGGGAGCCGGGTTAACTATGGCTACACCTTC	CASSFGSRVNYGYTF
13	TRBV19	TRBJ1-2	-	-	TGTGCCAGTAAAGAGGAGGGATCCTATGGCTACACCTTC	CASKEEGSYGYTF
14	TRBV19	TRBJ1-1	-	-	TGTGCCAGTAGTATACAGGGGCCTAACACTGAAGCTTTCTTT	CASSIQGPNTEAFF
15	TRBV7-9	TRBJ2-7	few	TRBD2	TGTGCCAGCAGCCCGACTAGCGGGGGGTCGGGCGAGCAGTACTTC	CASSPTSGGSGEQYF
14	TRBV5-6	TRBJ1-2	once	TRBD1	TGTGCCAGCAGCTTGAGGGGACAGAGATATGGCTACACCTTC	CASSLRGQRYGYTF
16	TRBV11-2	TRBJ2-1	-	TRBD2	TGTGCCAGCAGCCAAATCCAACTAGCGGGGCGAAATGAGCAGTTCTTC	CASSQIQLAGRNEQFF
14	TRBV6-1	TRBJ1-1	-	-	TGTGCCAGCAGTGATAGTATCAGGAATACTGAAGCTTTCTTT	CASSDSIRNTEAFF
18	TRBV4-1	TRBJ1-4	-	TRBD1	TGCGCCAGCAGCCGCGTACCTAGGACAGGGCCTACTAATGAAAAACTGTTTTTT	CASSRVPRTGPTNEKLFF
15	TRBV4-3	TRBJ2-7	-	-	TGCGCCAGCAGCCCCTCGCCCAGAGCAGGCTACGAGCAGTACTTC	CASSPSPRAGYEQYF
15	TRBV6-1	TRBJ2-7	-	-	TGTGCCAGCAGAGTGTCTACTACGTCCACCTACGAGCAGTACTTC	CASRVSTTSTYEQYF
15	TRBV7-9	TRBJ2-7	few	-	TGTTCCAGCAGCCCGGGGGGCGGGGGAGCCTACGAGCAGTACTTC	CSSSPGGGGAYEQYF
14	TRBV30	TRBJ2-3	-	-	TGTGCCTGGAGAAGGGAGAGGAATACAGATACGCAGTATTTT	CAWRRERNTDTQYF
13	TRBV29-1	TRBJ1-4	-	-	TGCAGCGCCTCCCCCGGGGTTGGTGAAAAACTGTTTTTT	CSASPGVGEKLFF
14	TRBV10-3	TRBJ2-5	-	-	TGTGCCACCAGTGAGTCGATACTGCCAGAGACCCAGTACTTC	CATSESILPETQYF
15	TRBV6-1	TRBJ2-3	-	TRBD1	TGTGCCAGCAGTGATCGACAGGGAAGCACAGATACGCAGTATTTT	CASSDRQGSTDTQYF
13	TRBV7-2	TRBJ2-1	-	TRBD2	TGTGCCACTCGGGCTAGCGGTTACAATGAGCAGTTCTTC	CATRASGYNEQFF
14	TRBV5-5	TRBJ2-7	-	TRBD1	TGTGCCAGCAGCTCTCCGGGACAGGGAAACGAGCAGTACTTC	CASSSPGQGNEQYF
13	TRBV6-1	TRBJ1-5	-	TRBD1	TGTGCCAGCAGATTGACAGGGGATCAGCCCCAGCATTTT	CASRLTGDQPQHF
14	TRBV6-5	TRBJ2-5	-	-	TGTGCCAGCAGGTCTAACGATCGCAGGGAGACCCAGTACTTC	CASRSNDRRETQYF
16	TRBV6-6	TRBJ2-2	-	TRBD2	TGTGCCAGCAGCTTACTAGCGGGGATGAACACCGGGGAGCTGTTTTTT	CASSLLAGMNTGELFF
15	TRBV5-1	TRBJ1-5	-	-	TGCGCCAGCAGACTCCGGGACAATTGTAATCAGCCCCAGCATTTT	CASRLRDNCNQPQHF
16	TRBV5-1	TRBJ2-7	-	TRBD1	TGCGCCAGCAGCTTGGATTCCAGGGGGCTGGGGTACGAGCAGTACTTC	CASSLDSRGLGYEQYF
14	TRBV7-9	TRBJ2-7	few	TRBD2	TGTGCCAGCAGCCGCGCGGCCCGGGAGGGCGAGCAGTACTTC	CASSRAAREGEQYF
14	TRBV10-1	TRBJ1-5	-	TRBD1	TGCGCCAGCAGTGAGTCCAGGACAGGACAGCCCCAGCATTTT	CASSESRTGQPQHF
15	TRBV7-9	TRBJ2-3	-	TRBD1	TGTGCCAGCAGCTTAGCACAGGGGAGCACAGATACGCAGTATTTT	CASSLAQGSTDTQYF
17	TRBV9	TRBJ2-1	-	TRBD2	TGTGCCAGCAGCGTAGCCCCTAGCAGCGGGGGTATGTTTGAGCAGTTCTTC	CASSVAPSSGGMFEQFF
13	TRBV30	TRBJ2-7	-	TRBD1	TGTGCCTGGGCGGGACAGGGGACCTACGAGCAGTACTTC	CAWAGQGTYEQYF
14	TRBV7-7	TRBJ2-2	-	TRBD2	TGTGCTAGCAGCTTAGCGGGTCAGGGCGGGGAGCTGTTTTTT	CASSLAGQGGELFF
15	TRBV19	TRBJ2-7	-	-	TGTGCCAGTAGTATAGGTGGGGGGTACCCCTACGAGCAGTACTTC	CASSIGGGYPYEQYF
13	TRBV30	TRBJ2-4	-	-	TGTGCCTGGAGTGCCTCCTCCAAAAACATTCAGTACTTC	CAWSASSKNIQYF
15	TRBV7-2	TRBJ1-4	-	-	TGTGCCAGCAGCCGCGGTGGGGGGTTTGATGAAAAACTGTTTTTT	CASSRGGGFDEKLFF
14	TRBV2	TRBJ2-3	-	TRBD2	TGTGCCAGCACGACTAGCGGGGGAGAGGATACGCAGTATTTT	CASTTSGGEDTQYF
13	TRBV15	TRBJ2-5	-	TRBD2	TGTGCCACCAGCATACTAGCGGGGGAGACCCAGTACTTC	CATSILAGETQYF
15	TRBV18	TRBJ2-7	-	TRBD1	TGTGCCAGCTCATGGGGACAGGGTAGCTCCTACGAGCAGTACTTC	CASSWGQGSSYEQYF
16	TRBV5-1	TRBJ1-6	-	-	TGCGCCAGCAGCTCGGACAGCAGCTCCTATAATTCACCCCTCCACTTT	CASSSDSSSYNSPLHF
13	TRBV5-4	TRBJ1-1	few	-	TGTGCCAGCAGCCCGGACATGAACACTGAAGCTTTCTTT	CASSPDMNTEAFF
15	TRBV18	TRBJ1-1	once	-	TGTGCCAGCTCACCACGTCTAGAGGGAAGCACTGAAGCTTTCTTT	CASSPRLEGSTEAFF